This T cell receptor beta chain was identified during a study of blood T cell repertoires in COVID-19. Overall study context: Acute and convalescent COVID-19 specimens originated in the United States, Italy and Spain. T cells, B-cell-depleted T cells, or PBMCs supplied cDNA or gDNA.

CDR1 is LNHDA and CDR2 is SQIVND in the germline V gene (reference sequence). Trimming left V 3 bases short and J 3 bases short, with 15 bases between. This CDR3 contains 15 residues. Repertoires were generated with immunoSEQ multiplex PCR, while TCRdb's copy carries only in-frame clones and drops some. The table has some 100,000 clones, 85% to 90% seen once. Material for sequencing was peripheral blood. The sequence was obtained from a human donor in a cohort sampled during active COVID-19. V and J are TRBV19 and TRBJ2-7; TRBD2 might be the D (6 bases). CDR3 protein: CASSMWRGPGYEQYF. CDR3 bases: TGTGCCAGTAGTATGTGGCGGGGACCAGGCTACGAGCAGTACTTC.